This T cell receptor (beta chain) emerged from a study of blood T cell repertoires in COVID-19. In this sample, this clone turned up a few times. Original processing methods: Using reference gene primer amplification, nucleated cell counts were estimated. TCRdb's table, derived via immunoSEQ multiplex PCR, lists solely in-frame clones and lacks some. Clone size and V and J calls were adopted from that table, with D and trimming inferred from the DNA. This table holds roughly 240,000 clones, more than 80% found once. Everyone who took part was roughly 18 to 89 years old, and they came from roughly 25 US areas. Sequenced sample: PBMCs or T cells enriched from blood (not recorded which). The origin of this receptor is a man aged 50-60 years who had been exposed to COVID-19.

CDR3 sequence reads: CASSLDGRLNTIYF. In DNA form, the CDR3 reads TGTGCCAGCAGCTTAGACGGCAGGTTGAACACCATATATTTT. The V gene is TRBV11-3, the J gene TRBJ1-3; D is unresolved. V was clipped by 0 bases and J by 7 bases, with 10 bases between them. Looked up from germline, CDR1 is SGHNT and CDR2 is YENEEA. The CDR3 covers 14 residues. Complete variable domain (other parts from reference TRBV11-3 and TRBJ1-3): EAGVVQSPRYKIIEKKQPVAFWCNPISGHNTLYWYLQNLGQGPELLIRYENEEAVDDSQLPKDRFSAERLKGVDSTLKIQPAELGDSAVYLCASSLDGRLNTIYFGEGSWLTVV.